This is a list of T cell receptor beta chains from one sample in a study of spatial heterogeneity in lung cancer. TCRdb called the 5' RACE reads again in MiXCR, with one record for every CDR3 protein. The data hold approximately 52,000 distinct CDR3 sequences, with over 5.5% observed a single time. This specimen was PBMCs, taken at surgery. These receptors all stem from a female donor with early-stage non-small cell lung cancer. The CDR3 runs from the conserved cysteine through the conserved F or W. D genes are given only for firm matches. Clone sizes are given selectively: once, few, many, or a class where the clone is expanded.

>TRBV12-3/TRBV12-4|many|TRBJ1-1|NA
TGTGCCAGCAGTTTGGGCAGTTTCACTGAAGCTTTCTTT
CASSLGSFTEAFF
>TRBV4-2|few|TRBJ1-2|NA
TGTGCCAGCAGCCAAGGGCGAGCCTATGGCTACACCTTC
CASSQGRAYGYTF
>TRBV7-9|many|TRBJ2-5|TRBD2
TGTGCCAGCAGCTTTGGGACTAGCGGGAAAGAGACCCAGTACTTC
CASSFGTSGKETQYF
>TRBV20-1|many|TRBJ2-3|TRBD2
TGCAGTGCTAGCCGGAGCGGGGAAATTAGGGCGCAGTATTTT
CSASRSGEIRAQYF
>TRBV6-2/TRBV6-3|NA|TRBJ2-4|NA
TGTGCCAGCAGAGCACAGGGAACCAAAAACATTCAGTACTTC
CASRAQGTKNIQYF
>TRBV7-6|many|TRBJ1-1|TRBD1
TGTGCCAGCAGCTCAAGACAGGGGCGCACTGAAGCTTTCTTT
CASSSRQGRTEAFF
>TRBV28|many|TRBJ1-2|NA
TGTGCCAGCAGGCAGGCTAACTATGGCTACACCTTC
CASRQANYGYTF
>TRBV2|NA|TRBJ1-4|NA
TGTGCCAGCACCCTTGGGGGGCAGAGAAATGAAAAACTGTTTTTT
CASTLGGQRNEKLFF
>TRBV5-4|many|TRBJ1-5|TRBD1
TGTGCCAGCAGCCTATGGGGACAGGGGGCGGACAATCAGCCCCAGCATTTT
CASSLWGQGADNQPQHF
>TRBV23-1|few|TRBJ2-3|NA
TGCGCCAGCACGCACGCGGGCCGAAACCGAAGCACAGATACGCAGTATTTT
CASTHAGRNRSTDTQYF
>TRBV21-1|many|TRBJ2-7|NA
TGTGCCAGCAGCAAAGGCGGGGCCGTCTCCTACGAGCAGTACTTC
CASSKGGAVSYEQYF
>TRBV5-1|many|TRBJ2-5|NA
TGCGCCAGCAGCTTGAACAGCCAAGAGACCCAGTACTTC
CASSLNSQETQYF
>TRBV11-2|many|TRBJ2-1|TRBD1
TGTGCCAGCAGCTTAGGGACAGGTTTCTCCTACAATGAGCAGTTCTTC
CASSLGTGFSYNEQFF
>TRBV7-9|few|TRBJ2-5|TRBD1
TGTGCCAGCAGCTTACACAGGGGCAGCGAGACCCAGTACTTC
CASSLHRGSETQYF
>TRBV29-1|many|TRBJ2-3|NA
TGCAGCGTTGAAGAGGTAGTCCCAGATACGCAGTATTTT
CSVEEVVPDTQYF
>TRBV2|many|TRBJ1-3|NA
TGTGCCAGCAGTGATCTGGACCGTGGAAACACCATATATTTT
CASSDLDRGNTIYF
>TRBV7-2|many|TRBJ1-1|NA
TGTGCCAGCAGCTTACAAGGGCGAACTGAAGCTTTCTTT
CASSLQGRTEAFF
>TRBV5-6|many|TRBJ1-1|NA
TGTGCCAGCAGCCTCCCGACCCGGGAGGCTTTCTTT
CASSLPTREAFF
>TRBV5-1|many|TRBJ2-5|TRBD1
TGCGCCAGCAGCTTGGGAGTATCGCCAGGAGGGACAGGCACCCAAGAGACCCAGTACTTC
CASSLGVSPGGTGTQETQYF
>TRBV2|many|TRBJ2-3|TRBD2
TGTGCCAGCAGTGATTCGGGGGGACTTACAGATACGCAGTATTTT
CASSDSGGLTDTQYF
>TRBV29-1|many|TRBJ1-5|TRBD1
TGCAGCGCTAAATTACAGGGGCTTGGTCAGCCCCAGCATTTT
CSAKLQGLGQPQHF
>TRBV7-9|many|TRBJ2-2|NA
TGTGCCAGCAGCCTGAGGGGGAACACCGGGGAGCTGTTTTTT
CASSLRGNTGELFF
>TRBV6-5|NA|TRBJ2-4|TRBD2
TGTGCCAGCAGCTATGGCGGGGGGGTAGCCAAAAACATTCAGTACTTC
CASSYGGGVAKNIQYF
>TRBV5-1|NA|TRBJ2-2|NA
TGCGCCAGCAGCTTGAATCACATCGGGACCGGGGAGCTGTTTTTT
CASSLNHIGTGELFF
>TRBV28|many|TRBJ2-7|NA
TGTGCCAGCAGTTTAGTTGCTAGATACGAGCAGTACTTC
CASSLVARYEQYF
>TRBV20-1|many|TRBJ1-5|TRBD1
TGCAGTGCACGACAGGGGAATCAGCCCCAGCATTTT
CSARQGNQPQHF
>TRBV20-1|NA|TRBJ2-5|NA
TGCAGTGCTAGCTCCGGGAGAACTCGGGAGACCCAGTACTTC
CSASSGRTRETQYF
>TRBV13|many|TRBJ2-1|NA
TGTGCCAGCAGCTTGATACAGGAGTACAATGAGCAGTTCTTC
CASSLIQEYNEQFF
>TRBV7-9|NA|TRBJ2-7|NA
TGTGTCAGCAGCTTACAGGGACCCAACGAGCAGTACTTC
CVSSLQGPNEQYF
>TRBV5-1|many|TRBJ2-2|NA
TGCGCCAGCAGCCTTACTAGTTACACCGGGGAGCTGTTTTTT
CASSLTSYTGELFF
>TRBV20-1|many|TRBJ2-1|TRBD2
TGCAGTGCTAGCGGAAGCGGGGGTTCGAACAATGAGCAGTTCTTC
CSASGSGGSNNEQFF